The entry below describes one T cell receptor beta chain. Its antigen specificity is not known. Qualities for individual bases were not recorded, and no much larger clone is one base off. This sample stems from a study of control samples from healthy donors and cancer patients (TCRdb year 2020). V gives up 4 bases and J gives up 7 bases, and the segment between their germline ends measures 14 bases. Reading from cysteine to phenylalanine, the CDR3 counts 14 amino acids. Only the CDR3 part of the read is kept: 42 bases, read in frame from the first base. For CDR1 and CDR2, the germline V gene lists SGHTA and FQGNSA. Library construction relied on the immunoSEQ multiplex PCR assay. The source is immuneACCESS, and TCRdb retained only in-frame sequences with V and J called. Part of the clones is not carried over; for the studies checked, unresolved V genes explain less than half of this, and the remainder is unexplained. This sample comprises roughly 130,000 clones, 85% to 95% of them detected only once. Of the sample, approximately 4% is held by the ten largest clones.

Specimen: blood. This chain is built from TRBV7-2 and TRBJ1-5; 5 matching bases give a weak D call of TRBD1. This receptor was identified in a man aged 25 to 40 in good health. The bases are TGTGCCAGCAGCTGGCCAGGGAGGGGACAGCCCCAGCATTTT. Its protein is CASSWPGRGQPQHF. Beyond the CDR3, the reference TRBV7-2 and TRBJ1-5 genes provide the residues; the full variable domain reads: GAGVSQSPSNKVTEKGKDVELRCDPISGHTALYWYRQSLGQGLEFLIYFQGNSAPDKSGLPSDRFSAERTGGSVSTLTIQRTQQEDSAVYLCASSWPGRGQPQHFGDGTRLSIL.